This T cell receptor (beta chain) is drawn from a study of cytomegalovirus exposure and HLA in healthy donors. About the study: Assignment to the Caucasian-associated ancestry cluster applied to more than 75% of the approximately 400 genotyped donors.

60 Vbeta and 13 Jbeta primers were used in PCR. Profiled with immunoSEQ multiplex PCR; TCRdb holds only in-frame clones, not every one. This table has over 150,000 clones, about four fifths appearing once. This clone occurred a few times. Its antigen is not identified. Notes on the study in general: The study put 150 to 200 TCR beta chains on its list as cytomegalovirus-associated. HLA restriction was apparent for most CMV-associated TCR beta chains in a later analysis.

V was shortened by 0 bases and J by 0 bases, with 13 bases between the two germline ends. This CDR3 region has 17 residues. Germline lookup yields CDR1 SGHDT and CDR2 YYEEEE. The chain carries TRBV5-6 and TRBJ2-1; D possibly corresponds to TRBD2 (6 bases). Sequenced: PBMCs. The clonotype comes from a woman between 45 and 60 years old in good health and CMV-seronegative. CDR3 amino acids: CASSLVLGGASYNEQFF. Written as DNA, the CDR3 is TGTGCCAGCAGCTTGGTTTTAGGCGGGGCCTCCTACAATGAGCAGTTCTTC.